Listed here are 22 T cell receptor beta chains from one sample, sequenced in a study of response to subunit inactivated influenza vaccine. Each CDR3 protein gets one entry after TCRdb re-called the RT-PCR reads with MiXCR. The table shows around 470,000 distinct CDR3 sequences, with around 7.9% occurring only once. The sample consisted of PBMCs from blood, taken roughly 24 months after vaccination. These receptor sequences come from a man aged 45 to 75 who received an inactivated influenza vaccine.

The rearrangement uses TRBV12-3 or TRBV12-4 and TRBJ2-2, with a tentative D call TRBD1 (5 bases). The ends were cut back, 7 bases at V and 4 bases at J, with 13 bases in the middle. The CDR3 consists of 14 residues. In DNA form, the CDR3 reads TGTGCCAGCATCACGGACATCCTCACCGGGGAGCTGTTTTTT. This sequence encodes CASITDILTGELFF.

This clonotype has a count of ten or more. The chain links TRBV20-1 to TRBJ1-2, with D possibly TRBD1 on 5 matching bases. This CDR3 has 17 amino acids. The germline CDR1 and CDR2 sequences are DFQATT and SNEGSKA (reference sequence). Trimming stripped 3 bases from V and 8 bases from J, with 28 bases between. This CDR3 is CSASPRPGTRRGGGYTF. The CDR3 DNA follows: TGCAGTGCTAGCCCCCGCCCCGGGACGCGAAGAGGTGGGGGCTACACCTTC.

In this sample, this clonotype turned up many times. The chain couples TRBV7-3 to TRBJ2-1; 10 bases align to TRBD2. In germline, CDR1 is SGHTA, CDR2 FQGTGA. J was trimmed by 14 bases and V by 9 bases; bases with no gene match: 10. The CDR3 covers 12 residues. For the CDR3, the DNA is TGTGCCAGTGGGACAGGAGCGGGAGGGAAGTTCTTC. Its translation: CASGTGAGGKFF. Drawing the rest from reference TRBV7-3 and TRBJ2-1, the complete variable domain is GAGVSQTPSNKVTEKGKYVELRCDPISGHTALYWYRQSLGQGPEFLIYFQGTGAADDSGLPNDRFFAVRPEGSVSTLKIQRTERGDSAVYLCASGTGAGGKFFGPGTRLTVL.

This clonotype occurred a few times. J is TRBJ2-6 and V is TRBV10-3; 7 bases are a match to TRBD1. V lost 4 bases to trimming and J lost 1 base; unmatched junction nucleotides: 4. The CDR3 has 16 residues. CDR1 and CDR2 from the germline V gene are ENHRY and SYGVKD. The CDR3 is CAISATGKSGANVLTF. As DNA, the CDR3 is TGTGCCATCAGTGCGACAGGGAAATCTGGGGCCAACGTCCTGACTTTC.

This clonotype was seen a few times. V usage is TRBV15 and J usage is TRBJ2-3, with D maybe TRBD1 (6 bases). CDR3 length: 15 amino acids. V lost 3 bases and J 2 bases, leaving 12 bases between the germline ends. Per the germline V gene, CDR1 is LNHNV and CDR2 is YYDKDF (reference sequence). The CDR3: CATSRPGAATDTQYF. In DNA, the CDR3 is TGTGCCACCAGCAGGCCAGGGGCGGCCACAGATACGCAGTATTTT.

This clonotype was observed a few times. CDR3 sequence: CASSKGPQETQYF. CDR3 nucleotides: TGTGCCAGCAGCAAAGGGCCTCAAGAGACCCAGTACTTC. The chain couples TRBV5-5 to TRBJ2-5; D uncertain. Germline V CDR1 and CDR2: SGHKS, YYEKEE (reference sequence). V dropped 4 bases and J dropped 2 bases, with 9 bases sitting between them. This CDR3 is built from 13 residues.

This clonotype was seen at least ten times. The V call is TRBV2, the J call TRBJ1-2, with TRBD1 matching over 8 bases. The CDR3 is 15 amino acids. With V trimmed by 6 bases and J by 4 bases, 10 bases remained unmatched. Looked up from germline, CDR1 is SNHLY and CDR2 is FYNNEI. The CDR3 sequence: CASRSGTGAFYGYTF. DNA for the CDR3: TGTGCCAGCAGGAGCGGGACAGGAGCCTTCTATGGCTACACCTTC.

This clonotype was counted only a few times. The chain has TRBV11-2 and TRBJ2-7, with unresolved D. The CDR3 is 15 residues long. Trimming left V 2 bases short and J 3 bases short, with 14 bases between. CDR1 is SGHAT, CDR2 FQNNGV, per germline. The CDR3 region is CASSLTQTRYYEQYF. DNA of the CDR3: TGTGCCAGCAGCTTAACCCAGACCAGGTACTACGAGCAGTACTTC.

This clonotype was recorded a few times. As DNA, the CDR3 is TGCGCCAGCGGGCAGGGGGCTGGGGCCACAGATACGCAGTATTTT. This sequence encodes CASGQGAGATDTQYF. This chain links TRBV5-1 with TRBJ2-3; the match to TRBD1 covers 8 bases. With 7 bases clipped from V and 2 bases from J, the junction kept 9 bases outside the gene matches. The germline V gene encodes CDR1 SGHRS and CDR2 YFSETQ. The CDR3 runs 15 residues.

The gene calls are TRBV6-1 and TRBJ1-1; TRBD1 is a possible D gene (6 bases). This CDR3 is built from 14 residues. Germline CDR1 and CDR2: MNHNS and SASEGT. V dropped 2 bases and J dropped 1 base, with 8 bases sitting between them. This chain's CDR3 is CASSEWGPNTEAFF. In DNA, the CDR3 is TGTGCCAGCAGTGAATGGGGGCCGAACACTGAAGCTTTCTTT.

The chain joins TRBV5-4 to TRBJ2-1; TRBD2 matches at 8 bases. J gave up 6 bases and V 3 bases, and 8 bases lay outside the gene matches. CDR1 is SGHNT, CDR2 YYREEE, per germline (reference sequence). There are 15 residues in the CDR3. Here the CDR3 reads CASSSPGGLVNEQFF. CDR3 DNA sequence: TGTGCCAGCAGCTCCCCGGGGGGGCTCGTCAATGAGCAGTTCTTC.

A word on this clonotype: A much larger clonotype is one base distant, so this may be a read error. The chain is built from TRBV21-1 and TRBJ2-7; TRBD1, as called in the table, went unchecked against the DNA. TRBV21-1 is an annotated pseudogene. This CDR3 is 13 amino acids long. CDR3 DNA sequence: TGTGCCAGCAGCAGTACAGGGGCCTACGAGCAGTACTTC. Translated: CASSSTGAYEQYF.

This clonotype was observed a handful of times. This chain links TRBV6-2 or TRBV6-3 with TRBJ2-7; D possibly uses TRBD1 or TRBD2 (5 bases each). The CDR3 length is 10 residues. V dropped 10 bases and J dropped 11 bases, with 15 bases sitting between them. Germline lookup yields CDR1 MNHEY and CDR2 SVGEGT. In nucleotides, the CDR3 is TGTGCCAACAATCAGGGACCGGAGTACTTC. Its translation is CANNQGPEYF.

This clonotype was seen a few times. This chain links TRBV18 with TRBJ2-1; 11 bases are shared with TRBD2. There are 14 residues in the CDR3. Per the germline V gene, CDR1 is KGHSH and CDR2 is LQKENI. V trimming: 1 base; J trimming: 9 bases; junction bases outside the gene matches: 2. CDR3 region: CASSPRGLAGEQFF. In DNA form, the CDR3 reads TGTGCCAGCTCACCACGAGGACTAGCGGGTGAGCAGTTCTTC.

This clonotype was found a few times. This chain connects TRBV5-1 to TRBJ2-3; 7 nucleotides match TRBD1. V dropped 4 bases and J dropped 0; count of bases not matched to a gene: 8. Germline V gene sequence: CDR1 SGHRS, CDR2 YFSETQ. CDR3 length: 16 residues. In DNA, the CDR3 is TGCGCCAGCAGCGCCGGGACAGCCACTAGCACAGATACGCAGTATTTT. This codes for CASSAGTATSTDTQYF.

This clonotype was counted only a few times. J is TRBJ2-1 and V is TRBV4-3; D might be TRBD2 (6 bases). Germline V gene data show CDR1 as LGHNA and CDR2 as YSLEER. This CDR3 comprises 13 residues. V was cut by 0 bases and J by 12 bases, with 12 bases left in between. CDR3 DNA sequence: TGCGCCAGCAGCCAAGACCCGACTAGATGGCAGTTCTTC. Encoded protein: CASSQDPTRWQFF.

The sample holds many counts of this clonotype. The V call is TRBV5-1, the J call TRBJ1-5, with D maybe TRBD1 (6 bases). Germline assignment: CDR1 SGHRS and CDR2 YFSETQ. The length of the CDR3 is 15 residues. V shed 4 bases and J shed 6 bases, with 17 bases lying between them. CDR3 in DNA: TGCGCCAGCAGCCTGACCGGACAGTCCCCTCAGCCCCAGCATTTT. This sequence encodes CASSLTGQSPQPQHF.

This clonotype was detected a few times. The CDR3 reads CSVDGGVNTEAFF. CDR3 bases: TGCAGCGTTGACGGGGGTGTGAACACTGAAGCTTTCTTT. The chain joins TRBV29-1 to TRBJ1-1, with D possibly matching TRBD1 (5 bases). The germline CDR1 and CDR2 sequences are SQVTM and ANQGSEA. V gave up 3 bases and J gave up 0 bases, with 8 bases separating them. The CDR3 contains 13 residues.

The V call is TRBV3-1, the J call TRBJ1-2; no clear D. The V gene's germline CDR1 is LGHDT and CDR2 YNNKEL (reference sequence). CDR3 size: 12 residues. V lost 5 bases to trimming and J lost 8 bases, with 12 bases between them. In nucleotides, the CDR3 is TGTGCCAGCAGCGTTAAAAATGGCGGCTACACCTTC. It translates to CASSVKNGGYTF.

This clonotype was seen repeatedly, ten times or more. This sequence joins TRBV24-1 and TRBJ2-2; 7 bases are shared with TRBD2. The junction had 3 bases not matched to a gene; V was cut back by 5 bases and J by 4 bases. The CDR3 sequence is 14 residues long. Germline loops: CDR1 KGHDR, CDR2 SFDVKD. CDR3 DNA: TGTGCCACCAGTGTGACTAGCCCCACCGGGGAGCTGTTTTTT. This gives the protein CATSVTSPTGELFF.

This clonotype was detected only a few times. The rearrangement links TRBV28 to TRBJ2-7; 7 nucleotides match TRBD1. V gave up 8 bases and J gave up 3 bases; unmatched junction bases: 4. The germline CDR1 and CDR2 sequences are MDHEN and SYDVKM. The CDR3 is made up of 12 amino acids. The CDR3 DNA reads as TGTGCCAGCTCGACAGGGTACTACGAGCAGTACTTC. Encoded protein: CASSTGYYEQYF.

This clonotype turned up a few times. This chain connects TRBV5-1 to TRBJ2-7, with 9 bases aligning to TRBD2. The germline CDR1 and CDR2 sequences are SGHRS and YFSETQ. CDR3 length: 15 residues. The ends lost 2 bases at V and 4 bases at J; junction bases unmatched: 7. The CDR3 DNA follows: TGCGCCAGCAGCTTTGGTGATGCGGGAGGGTACGAGCAGTACTTC. This sequence encodes CASSFGDAGGYEQYF.